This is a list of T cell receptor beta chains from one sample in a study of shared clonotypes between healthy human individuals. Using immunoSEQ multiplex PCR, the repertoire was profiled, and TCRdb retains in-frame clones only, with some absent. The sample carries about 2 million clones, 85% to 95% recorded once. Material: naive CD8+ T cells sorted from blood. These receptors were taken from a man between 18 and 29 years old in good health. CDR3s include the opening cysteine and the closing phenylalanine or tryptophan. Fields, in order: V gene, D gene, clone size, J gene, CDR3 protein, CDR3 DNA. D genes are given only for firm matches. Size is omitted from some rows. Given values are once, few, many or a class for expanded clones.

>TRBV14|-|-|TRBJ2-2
CAVPGPDSRELFF
TGTGCCGTCCCGGGACCTGATAGCCGGGAGCTGTTTTTT
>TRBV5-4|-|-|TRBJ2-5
CASSPDWGETQYF
TGTGCCAGCAGTCCTGACTGGGGCGAGACCCAGTACTTC
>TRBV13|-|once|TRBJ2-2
CASSLGPTGGELFF
TGTGCCAGCAGCTTAGGCCCAACGGGCGGGGAGCTGTTTTTT
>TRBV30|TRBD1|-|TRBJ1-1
CAWSGQGNTEAFF
TGTGCCTGGAGTGGACAGGGAAACACTGAAGCTTTCTTT
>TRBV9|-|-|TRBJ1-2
CASSVGGGFMYGYTF
TGTGCCAGCAGCGTAGGAGGGGGTTTTATGTATGGCTACACCTTC
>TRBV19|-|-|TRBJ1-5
CASSIGQAQPQHF
TGTGCCAGTAGTATAGGACAGGCTCAGCCCCAGCATTTT
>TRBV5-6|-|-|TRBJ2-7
CASSLFQGLSYEQYF
TGTGCCAGCAGCTTGTTTCAGGGGCTCTCCTACGAGCAGTACTTC
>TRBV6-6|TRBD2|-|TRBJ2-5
CASSYVRLAGGETQYF
TGTGCCAGCAGTTACGTCCGACTAGCGGGAGGCGAGACCCAGTACTTC
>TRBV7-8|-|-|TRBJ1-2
CASSLDGGPKSGYTF
TGTGCCAGCAGCTTAGATGGAGGGCCCAAATCTGGCTACACCTTC
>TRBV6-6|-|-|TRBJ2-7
CASSHTDRYEQYF
TGTGCCAGCAGTCACACCGACAGGTACGAGCAGTACTTC
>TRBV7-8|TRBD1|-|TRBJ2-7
CASGQGENYEQYF
TGTGCCAGCGGACAGGGGGAGAACTACGAGCAGTACTTC
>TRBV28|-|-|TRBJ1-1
CATIKGGTEAFF
TGTGCCACCATTAAGGGGGGCACTGAAGCTTTCTTT
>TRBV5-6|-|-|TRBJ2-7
CASSAPGASYEQYF
TGTGCCAGCAGCGCGCCCGGGGCTTCCTACGAGCAGTACTTC
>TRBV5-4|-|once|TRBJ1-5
CASSLMGSNQPQHF
TGTGCCAGCAGCTTAATGGGGAGCAATCAGCCCCAGCATTTT
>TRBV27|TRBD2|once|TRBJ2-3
CASSYGGDIEYF
TGTGCCAGCAGTTACGGGGGGGATATCGAGTATTTT
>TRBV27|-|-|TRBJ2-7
CASSPEPVAYEQYF
TGTGCCAGCAGTCCGGAACCTGTAGCCTACGAGCAGTACTTC
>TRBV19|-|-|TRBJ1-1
CASSIDATEAFF
TGTGCCAGTAGTATCGACGCAACTGAAGCTTTCTTT